The table lists the clone carrying this T cell receptor beta chain with a count of one. This cohort consisted of healthy bone marrow donors. Sampled while nominally healthy, donors likely had unrecorded immune exposures. This sample is drawn from a study of cytomegalovirus exposure and HLA in healthy donors. CDR3 length: 13 residues. Looked up from germline, CDR1 is SNHLY and CDR2 is FYNNEI. Trimming took 7 bases from V and 8 from J; bases not matched to a gene: 5. The primer mix had 60 Vbeta and 13 Jbeta primers. Measured with immunoSEQ multiplex PCR; TCRdb has only the in-frame clones, and not every one. The sample holds 100,000 to 150,000 clones, around three quarters seen once.

Specimen: PBMCs. This sequence joins TRBV2 and TRBJ1-4; 9 nucleotides agree with TRBD1. The sequence derives from a man between 35 and 55 years old in good health and CMV-seronegative. The CDR3: CASMRTGEEKLFF. The DNA of the CDR3 is TGTGCCAGCATGCGGACAGGGGAGGAAAAACTGTTTTTT.